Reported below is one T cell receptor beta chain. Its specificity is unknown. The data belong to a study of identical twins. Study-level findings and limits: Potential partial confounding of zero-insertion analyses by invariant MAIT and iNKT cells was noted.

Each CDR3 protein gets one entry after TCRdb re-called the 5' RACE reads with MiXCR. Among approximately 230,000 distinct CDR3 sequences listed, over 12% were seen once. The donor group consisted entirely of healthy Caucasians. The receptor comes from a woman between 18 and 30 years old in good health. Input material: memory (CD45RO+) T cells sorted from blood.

The CDR3 spells CASSQRMGNRGETQYF. In nucleotides, the CDR3 is TGCGCCAGCAGCCAAAGGATGGGGAACAGGGGAGAGACCCAGTACTTC. The chain joins TRBV4-1 to TRBJ2-5; 7 bases align to TRBD1. V dropped 2 bases and J dropped 4; count of bases not matched to a gene: 10. The CDR3 contains 16 residues. Germline CDR1 MGHRA, CDR2 YSYEKL.